This passage covers 5 T cell receptor beta chains from one sample sequenced in a study of OX40 agonist ivuxolimab in advanced cancers. The library was produced with the immunoSEQ multiplex PCR assay. TCRdb re-hosts the immuneACCESS table, in-frame sequences only. Its copies lack some clones; in the studies checked, an unresolved V gene accounts for under half of them, and the cause for the rest is not known. For this sample there are about 82,000 clones; 88% appear just once. 0.75% to 0.9% of the sample belongs to the ten largest clones. The sample consisted of CD4+ or CD8+ T cells sorted from blood, taken in a trial of the OX40 agonist ivuxolimab. Source of these receptors: an adult with an advanced solid tumor such as melanoma, head and neck, liver or kidney cancer.

The chain carries TRBV7-8 and TRBJ2-7; 7 nucleotides line up with TRBD1. This CDR3 spans 14 amino acids. The trim removed 4 bases at V and 2 bases at J, leaving 5 bases unmatched. In germline, CDR1 is SGHVS, CDR2 FQNEAQ. In nucleotides, the CDR3 is TGTGCCAGCAGCTCCCGGACAGGCGCCTACGAGCAGTACTTC. As protein: CASSSRTGAYEQYF.

The J gene is TRBJ2-3, the V gene TRBV11-2; the D gene is possibly TRBD1 (5 bases). Germline CDR1 SGHAT, CDR2 FQNNGV. V lost 1 base to trimming and J lost 9 bases, with 11 bases between them. There are 13 residues in the CDR3. CDR3 sequence (DNA): TGTGCCAGCAGCTTAGTCCAGGGTAGGACGCAGTATTTT. Its protein is CASSLVQGRTQYF. The whole variable domain, filled in from reference TRBV11-2 and TRBJ2-3, reads EAGVAQSPRYKIIEKRQSVAFWCNPISGHATLYWYQQILGQGPKLLIQFQNNGVVDDSQLPKDRFSAERLKGVDSTLKIQPAKLEDSAVYLCASSLVQGRTQYFGPGTRLTVL.

This chain connects TRBV6-4 to TRBJ1-2; D unclear. Trimming stripped 0 bases from V and 8 bases from J, with 7 bases between. This CDR3 region has 12 residues. Germline loops: CDR1 MRHNA, CDR2 SNTAGT. The DNA of the CDR3 is TGTGCCAGCAGTGACTCGATCGGCGGCTACACCTTC. Protein: CASSDSIGGYTF.

J is TRBJ2-1 and V is TRBV5-6; TRBD2 matches at 8 bases. Germline trimming cut 6 bases from V and 1 base from J; bases unmatched to any gene: 9. Germline-derived CDR1 and CDR2 are SGHDT and YYEEEE. The CDR3 extends over 16 amino acids. CDR3 nucleotides: TGTGCCAGCAACCCCGGGGGGGGAAGATCCTACAATGAGCAGTTCTTC. Residues: CASNPGGGRSYNEQFF.

The chain uses TRBV15 and TRBJ2-7, with D perhaps matching TRBD1 (6 bases). The CDR3 is made up of 15 amino acids. Germline lookup yields CDR1 LNHNV and CDR2 YYDKDF (reference sequence). Trimming stripped 0 bases from V and 3 bases from J, with 12 bases between. The CDR3 DNA follows: TGTGCCACCAGCAGAGATCTGCAGGGGCACTACGAGCAGTACTTC. As protein: CATSRDLQGHYEQYF.